This entry is about one TCR beta chain. No cognate antigen has been identified for it. The input lacks base qualities; no much larger clone sits a single base away. Here V drops 1 base and J drops 2 bases, and the junction holds 3 bases not matched to any gene. Taken from cysteine to phenylalanine, the CDR3 has 15 residues. Only CDR3 DNA remains: 45 bases, in frame from the first base. CDR1 and CDR2 are drawn from the germline V gene (reference sequence): SGHNT, YYREEE. The library was built by means of PCR. The instrument given in TCRdb is Illumina HiSeq 2500. TCR library preparation used molecular barcoding, with unique molecular identifiers applied to normalize quantification of the TCRbeta repertoire. TCRdb passed the public sequencing reads through fastp at Q25 and MiXCR, retaining productive beta sequences. Every entry covers one CDR3 protein and lists the most common genes and DNA from its rows. This sample has around 440,000 distinct CDR3 sequences in its table, and 15% to 20% of those were observed once. Less than 30% of the sample is held by the ten biggest clonotypes.

These data are taken from a study of T-cell reconstitution after alpha-beta-depleted transplantation in children (dated by TCRdb to 2016 to 2017). For the study in its entirety: The study quantitatively tracked T-cell immune reconstitution after TCRalphabeta/CD19-depleted allogeneic hematopoietic cell transplantation in children using TCR repertoire profiling. The investigation overall reported the following: The apparently early alphabetaT-cell count recovery about two months after transplant was reportedly dependent on only several hundred rapidly expanded clones derived from non-depleted graft cells. Over subsequent months, a decline in hyperexpanded clone frequencies was noted, and after one year, T-cell counts and TCRbeta diversity were mostly ascribed to newly produced T cells. The high TCRbeta diversity at day 60 in some patients was ascribed to recipient T cells and intrathymic progenitors that had survived conditioning.

Interpreted using the paper, the treatment or condition label stands for: allogeneic hematopoietic cell transplantation with graft depleted of TCRalphabeta T cells and CD19 B cells. The transplant recipients were children given TCRalphabeta/CD19-depleted allogeneic hematopoietic cell grafts. This chain joins TRBV5-4 to TRBJ2-1; 7 middle bases align to TRBD2. The clonotype was recovered from a boy younger than two who had a stem cell transplant for Wiskott-Aldrich syndrome, so the T cells may come from the graft donor. The material sequenced was PBMCs, mostly from graft donor cells, taken 360 days after TCRalphabeta/CD19-depleted stem cell transplant. The CDR3 here reads CASSLNLAAYNEQFF. The nucleotide sequence reads TGTGCCAGCAGCTTGAACCTAGCGGCCTACAATGAGCAGTTCTTC.